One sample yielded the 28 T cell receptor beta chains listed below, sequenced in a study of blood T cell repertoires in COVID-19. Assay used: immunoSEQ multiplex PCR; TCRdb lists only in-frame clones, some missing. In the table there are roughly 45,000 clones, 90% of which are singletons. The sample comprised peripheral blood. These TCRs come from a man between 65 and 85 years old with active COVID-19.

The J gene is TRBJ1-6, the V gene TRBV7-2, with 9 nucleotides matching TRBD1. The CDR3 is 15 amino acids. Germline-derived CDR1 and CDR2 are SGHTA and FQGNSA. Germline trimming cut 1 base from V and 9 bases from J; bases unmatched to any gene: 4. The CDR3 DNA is TGTGCCAGCAGCTTAGGCGACAGGGGGGGTTCACCCCTCCACTTT. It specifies CASSLGDRGGSPLHF.

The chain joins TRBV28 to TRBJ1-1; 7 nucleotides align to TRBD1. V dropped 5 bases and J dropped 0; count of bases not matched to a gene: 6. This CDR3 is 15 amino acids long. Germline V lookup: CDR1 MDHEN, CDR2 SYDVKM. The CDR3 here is CASSPRTGMNTEAFF. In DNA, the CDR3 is TGTGCCAGCAGTCCCCGGACAGGCATGAACACTGAAGCTTTCTTT.

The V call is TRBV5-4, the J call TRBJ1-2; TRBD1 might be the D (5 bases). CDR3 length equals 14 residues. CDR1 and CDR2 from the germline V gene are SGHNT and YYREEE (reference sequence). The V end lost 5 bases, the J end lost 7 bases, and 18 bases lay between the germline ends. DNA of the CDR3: TGTGCCAGCAGATGGCAGACAGCTTCTCGTGGCTACACCTTC. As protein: CASRWQTASRGYTF.

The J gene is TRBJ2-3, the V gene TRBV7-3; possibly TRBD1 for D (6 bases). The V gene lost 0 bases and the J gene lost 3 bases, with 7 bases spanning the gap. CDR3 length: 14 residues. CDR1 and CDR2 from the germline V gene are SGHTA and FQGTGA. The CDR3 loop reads CASSLTRGTDTQYF. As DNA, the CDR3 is TGTGCCAGCAGCTTAACTAGGGGGACAGATACGCAGTATTTT. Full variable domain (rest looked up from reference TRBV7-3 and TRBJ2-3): GAGVSQTPSNKVTEKGKYVELRCDPISGHTALYWYRQSLGQGPEFLIYFQGTGAADDSGLPNDRFFAVRPEGSVSTLKIQRTERGDSAVYLCASSLTRGTDTQYFGPGTRLTVL.

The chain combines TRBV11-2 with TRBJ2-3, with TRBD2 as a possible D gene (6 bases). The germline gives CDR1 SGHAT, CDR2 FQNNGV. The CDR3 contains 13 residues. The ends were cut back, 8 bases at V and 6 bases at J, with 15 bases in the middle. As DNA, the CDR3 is TGTGCCAGCCGGAGGGACGGTCTCGATACGCAGTATTTT. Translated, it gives CASRRDGLDTQYF.

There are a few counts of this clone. The CDR3 reads CASSPDPAYGYTF. CDR3 sequence (DNA): TGTGCCAGCTCACCCGATCCAGCGTATGGCTACACCTTC. The V and J genes are TRBV18 and TRBJ1-2; D ambiguous. This CDR3 comprises 13 residues. Trimming left V 3 bases short and J 5 bases short, with 10 bases between. Germline V CDR1 and CDR2: KGHSH, LQKENI.

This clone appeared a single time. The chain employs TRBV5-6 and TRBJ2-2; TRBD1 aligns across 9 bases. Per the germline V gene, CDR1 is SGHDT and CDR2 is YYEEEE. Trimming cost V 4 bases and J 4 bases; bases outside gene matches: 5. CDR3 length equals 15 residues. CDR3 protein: CASSPGTGITGELFF. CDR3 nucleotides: TGTGCCAGCAGCCCTGGGACAGGGATCACCGGGGAGCTGTTTTTT.

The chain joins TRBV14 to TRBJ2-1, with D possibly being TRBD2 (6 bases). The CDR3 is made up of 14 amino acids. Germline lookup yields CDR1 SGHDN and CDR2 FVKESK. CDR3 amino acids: CALRGQRAYNEQFF. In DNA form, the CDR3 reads TGTGCTCTTCGGGGTCAGCGGGCCTACAATGAGCAGTTCTTC.

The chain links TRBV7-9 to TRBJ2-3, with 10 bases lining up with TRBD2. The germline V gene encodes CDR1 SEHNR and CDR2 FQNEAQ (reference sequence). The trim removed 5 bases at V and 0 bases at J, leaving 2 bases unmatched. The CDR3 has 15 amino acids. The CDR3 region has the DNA TGTGCCAGCAGCCATAGCGGGGGGAGCACAGATACGCAGTATTTT. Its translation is CASSHSGGSTDTQYF.

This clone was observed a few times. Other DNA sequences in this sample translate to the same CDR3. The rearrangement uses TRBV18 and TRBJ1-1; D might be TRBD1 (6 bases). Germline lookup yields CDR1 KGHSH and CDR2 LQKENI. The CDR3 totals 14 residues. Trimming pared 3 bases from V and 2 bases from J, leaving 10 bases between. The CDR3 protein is CASSPDRKNTEAFF. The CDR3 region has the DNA TGTGCCAGCTCACCGGACAGAAAAAACACTGAAGCTTTCTTT. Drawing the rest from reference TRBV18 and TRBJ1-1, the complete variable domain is NAGVMQNPRHLVRRRGQEARLRCSPMKGHSHVYWYRQLPEEGLKFMVYLQKENIIDESGMPKERFSAEFPKEGPSILRIQQVVRGDSAAYFCASSPDRKNTEAFFGQGTRLTVV.

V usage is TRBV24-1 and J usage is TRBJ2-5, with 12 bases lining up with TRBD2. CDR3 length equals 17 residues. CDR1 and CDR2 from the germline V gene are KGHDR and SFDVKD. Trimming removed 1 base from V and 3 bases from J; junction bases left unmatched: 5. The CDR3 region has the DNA TGTGCCACCAGTGATTTAGGACTAGCGGGACAGAAAGAGACCCAGTACTTC. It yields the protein CATSDLGLAGQKETQYF.

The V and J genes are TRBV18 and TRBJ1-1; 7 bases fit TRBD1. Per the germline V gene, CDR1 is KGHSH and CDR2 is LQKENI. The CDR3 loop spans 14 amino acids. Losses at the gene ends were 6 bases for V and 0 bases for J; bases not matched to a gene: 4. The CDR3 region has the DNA TGTGCCAGCTCCCGGGACAGATTGAACACTGAAGCTTTCTTT. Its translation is CASSRDRLNTEAFF.

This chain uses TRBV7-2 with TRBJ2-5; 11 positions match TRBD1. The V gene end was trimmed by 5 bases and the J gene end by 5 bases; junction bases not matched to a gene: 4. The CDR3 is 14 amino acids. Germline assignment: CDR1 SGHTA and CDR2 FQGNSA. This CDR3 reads CASSRDRGGETQYF. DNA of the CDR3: TGTGCCAGCAGCCGGGACAGGGGGGGGGAGACCCAGTACTTC.

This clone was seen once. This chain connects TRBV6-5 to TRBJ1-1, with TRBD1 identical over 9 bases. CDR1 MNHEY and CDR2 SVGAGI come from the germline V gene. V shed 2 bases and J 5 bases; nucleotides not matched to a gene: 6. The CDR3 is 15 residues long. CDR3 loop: CASSYPGTGNTEAFF. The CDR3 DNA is TGTGCCAGCAGTTACCCCGGGACAGGGAATACTGAAGCTTTCTTT.

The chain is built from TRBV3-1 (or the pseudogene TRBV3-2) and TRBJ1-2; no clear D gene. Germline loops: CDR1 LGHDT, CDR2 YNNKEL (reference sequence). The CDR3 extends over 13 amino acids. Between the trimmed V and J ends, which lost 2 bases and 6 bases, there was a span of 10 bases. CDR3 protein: CASSQSGLDGYTF. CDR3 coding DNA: TGTGCCAGCAGCCAATCCGGTTTAGATGGCTACACCTTC.

CDR3 bases: TGCAGCGTTGAAGGTTGGGGGGGTCGCAGGACTGAAGCTTTCTTT. The encoded protein is CSVEGWGGRRTEAFF. The chain is built from TRBV29-1 and TRBJ1-1, with D perhaps matching TRBD1 (5 bases). The V gene's germline CDR1 is SQVTM and CDR2 ANQGSEA. V lost 1 base to trimming and J lost 5 bases, with 17 bases between them. The CDR3 has 15 residues.

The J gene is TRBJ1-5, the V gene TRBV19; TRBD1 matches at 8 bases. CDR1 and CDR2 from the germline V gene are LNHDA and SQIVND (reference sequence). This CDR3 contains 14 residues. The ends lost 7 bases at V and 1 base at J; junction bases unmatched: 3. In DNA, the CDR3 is TGTGCCAGTACCCGGACAGGGAGCAATCAGCCCCAGCATTTT. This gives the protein CASTRTGSNQPQHF.

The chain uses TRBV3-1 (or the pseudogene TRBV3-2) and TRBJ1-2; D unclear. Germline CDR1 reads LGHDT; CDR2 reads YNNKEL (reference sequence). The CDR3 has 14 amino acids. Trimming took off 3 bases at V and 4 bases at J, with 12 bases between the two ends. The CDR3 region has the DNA TGTGCCAGCAGCCATGGGTCTCTAGGCTATGGCTACACCTTC. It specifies CASSHGSLGYGYTF.

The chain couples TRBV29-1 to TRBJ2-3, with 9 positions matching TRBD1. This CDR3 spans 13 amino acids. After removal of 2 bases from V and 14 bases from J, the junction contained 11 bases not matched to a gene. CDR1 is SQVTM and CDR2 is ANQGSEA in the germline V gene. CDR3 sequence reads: CSVERNPGQGTYF. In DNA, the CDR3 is TGCAGCGTTGAAAGGAACCCGGGACAGGGAACGTATTTT.

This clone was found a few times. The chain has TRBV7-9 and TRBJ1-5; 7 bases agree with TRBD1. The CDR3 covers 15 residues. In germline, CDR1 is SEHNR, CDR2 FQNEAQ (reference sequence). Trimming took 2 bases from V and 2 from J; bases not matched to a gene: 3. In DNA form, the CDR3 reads TGTGCCAGCAGCTTAAGTACAGGGGGCAATCAGCCCCAGCATTTT. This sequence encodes CASSLSTGGNQPQHF. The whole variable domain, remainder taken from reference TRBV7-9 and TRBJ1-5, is DTGVSQNPRHKITKRGQNVTFRCDPISEHNRLYWYRQTLGQGPEFLTYFQNEAQLEKSRLLSDRFSAERPKGSFSTLEIQRTEQGDSAMYLCASSLSTGGNQPQHFGDGTRLSIL.

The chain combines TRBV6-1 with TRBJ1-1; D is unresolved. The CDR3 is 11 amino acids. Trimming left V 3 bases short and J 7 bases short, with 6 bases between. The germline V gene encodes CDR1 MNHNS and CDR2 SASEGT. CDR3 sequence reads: CASSDLGEAFF. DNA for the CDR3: TGTGCCAGCAGTGATCTCGGTGAAGCTTTCTTT.

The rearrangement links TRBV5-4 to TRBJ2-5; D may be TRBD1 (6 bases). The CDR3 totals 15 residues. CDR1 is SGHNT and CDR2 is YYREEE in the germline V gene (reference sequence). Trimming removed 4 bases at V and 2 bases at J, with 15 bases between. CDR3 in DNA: TGTGCCAGCAGCCCCGACAGGCCTCCACAAGAGACCCAGTACTTC. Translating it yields CASSPDRPPQETQYF. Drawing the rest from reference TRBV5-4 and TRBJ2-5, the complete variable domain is ETGVTQSPTHLIKTRGQQVTLRCSSQSGHNTVSWYQQALGQGPQFIFQYYREEENGRGNFPPRFSGLQFPNYSSELNVNALELDDSALYLCASSPDRPPQETQYFGPGTRLLVL.

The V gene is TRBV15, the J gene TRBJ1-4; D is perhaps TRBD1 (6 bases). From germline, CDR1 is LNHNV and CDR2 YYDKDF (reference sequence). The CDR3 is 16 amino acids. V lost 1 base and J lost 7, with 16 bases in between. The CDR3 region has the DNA TGTGCCACCAGCAGAGTGGGCGGGGGGCTCGGTGAAAAACTGTTTTTT. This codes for CATSRVGGGLGEKLFF.

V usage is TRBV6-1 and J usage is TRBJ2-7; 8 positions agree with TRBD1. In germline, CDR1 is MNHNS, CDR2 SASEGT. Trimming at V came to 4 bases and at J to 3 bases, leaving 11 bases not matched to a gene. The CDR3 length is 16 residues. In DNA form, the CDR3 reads TGTGCCAGCAGTGCCCTTGACAGGGGAAGAAGCTACGAGCAGTACTTC. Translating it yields CASSALDRGRSYEQYF.

CDR3 in amino acids: CASSLSTGYSNQPQHF. The CDR3 bases are TGTGCCAGCTCACTATCGACAGGGTATAGCAATCAGCCCCAGCATTTT. The V and J genes are TRBV18 and TRBJ1-5; 7 bases agree with TRBD1. J lost 0 bases, V lost 4 bases, and 6 bases had no gene match. The germline CDR1 and CDR2 sequences are KGHSH and LQKENI. The CDR3 has 16 residues.

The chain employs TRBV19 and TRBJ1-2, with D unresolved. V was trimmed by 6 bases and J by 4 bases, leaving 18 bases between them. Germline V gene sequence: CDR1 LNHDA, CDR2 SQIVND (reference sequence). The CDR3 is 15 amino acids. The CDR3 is CASSNYNQLVYGYTF. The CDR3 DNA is TGTGCCAGTAGCAATTATAACCAGTTGGTCTATGGCTACACCTTC.

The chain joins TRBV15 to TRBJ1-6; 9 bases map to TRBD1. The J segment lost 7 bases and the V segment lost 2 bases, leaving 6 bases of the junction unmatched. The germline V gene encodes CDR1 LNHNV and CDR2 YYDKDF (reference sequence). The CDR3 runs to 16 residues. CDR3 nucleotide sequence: TGTGCCACCAGCAGACGGGACAGGGCTACAAATTCACCCCTCCACTTT. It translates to CATSRRDRATNSPLHF.

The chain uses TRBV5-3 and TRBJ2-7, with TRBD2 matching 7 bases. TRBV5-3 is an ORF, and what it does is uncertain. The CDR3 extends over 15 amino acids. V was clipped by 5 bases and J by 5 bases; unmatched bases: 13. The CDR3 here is CARRSPGLGADEQYF. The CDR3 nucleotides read TGTGCCAGAAGATCCCCCGGACTAGGGGCTGACGAGCAGTACTTC.